A single sample is the source of the 16 T cell receptor beta chains below, sequenced in a study of control samples from healthy donors and cancer patients (dated by TCRdb to 2020 to 2021). The library was made by the immunoSEQ multiplex PCR assay. The source is immuneACCESS, and TCRdb retained only in-frame sequences with V and J called. Part of the clones is not carried over; for the studies checked, unresolved V genes explain less than half of this, and the remainder is unexplained. The sample table holds about 110,000 clones, of which approximately 82% were seen once. The ten most abundant clones make up around 6.6% of the sample. Sequenced material: blood. These receptors originate from a young man in good health.

The V gene is TRBV5-1, the J gene TRBJ2-5; TRBD2 aligns across 10 bases. V gave up 3 bases and J gave up 4 bases; unmatched junction bases: 9. The germline CDR1 and CDR2 sequences are SGHRS and YFSETQ. This CDR3 is built from 16 residues. CDR3 region: CASSSGLAVPPETQYF. CDR3 coding DNA: TGCGCCAGCAGCTCCGGACTAGCGGTTCCCCCAGAGACCCAGTACTTC.

This clone was recorded only once. The chain couples TRBV11-3 to TRBJ1-1; no firm D call. Trimming shortened V by 2 bases and J by 1 base, and 8 bases separated the two germline ends. The CDR3 contains 14 residues. Germline CDR1 reads SGHNT; CDR2 reads YENEEA. The CDR3 loop reads CASSLRAENTEAFF. The CDR3 bases are TGTGCCAGCAGCTTACGGGCGGAGAACACTGAAGCTTTCTTT.

The chain employs TRBV13 and TRBJ2-1; D is undetermined. The CDR3 consists of 14 residues. The V gene's germline CDR1 is PRHDT and CDR2 FYEKMQ (reference sequence). V lost 3 bases, J lost 4 bases, and 10 bases lay in between. The CDR3 reads CASSLKMGYNEQFF. CDR3 in DNA: TGTGCCAGCAGCTTGAAGATGGGTTACAATGAGCAGTTCTTC. Complete variable domain (other parts from reference TRBV13 and TRBJ2-1): AAGVIQSPRHLIKEKRETATLKCYPIPRHDTVYWYQQGPGQDPQFLISFYEKMQSDKGSIPDRFSAQQFSDYHSELNMSSLELGDSALYFCASSLKMGYNEQFFGPGTRLTVL.

This rearrangement joins TRBV30 to TRBJ2-3; D may be TRBD1 (5 bases). Per germline, CDR1 GTSNPN and CDR2 SVGIG (reference sequence). This CDR3 contains 12 residues. V was clipped by 4 bases and J by 4 bases, with 9 bases between them. DNA for the CDR3: TGTGCCTGGACCCCCAGGGCAGATACGCAGTATTTT. Residues: CAWTPRADTQYF. The full variable domain, completed using reference TRBV30 and TRBJ2-3, is SQTIHQWPATLVQPVGSPLSLECTVEGTSNPNLYWYRQAAGRGLQLLFYSVGIGQISSEVPQNLSASRPQDRQFILSSKKLLLSDSGFYLCAWTPRADTQYFGPGTRLTVL.

V and J are TRBV18 and TRBJ2-3; 10 bases match TRBD2. The CDR3 totals 16 residues. CDR1 and CDR2 (germline): KGHSH, LQKENI. V trimming: 6 bases; J trimming: 4 bases; junction bases outside the gene matches: 10. CDR3 residues: CASSPKRGGSADTQYF. The CDR3 DNA reads as TGTGCCAGCTCTCCCAAGCGGGGGGGCAGTGCAGATACGCAGTATTTT.

This clone showed up just a few times. A junction boundary mismatches the germline segment, possibly from a read error. The chain carries TRBV7-7 and TRBJ2-7; 7 positions match TRBD1. The CDR3 contains 15 residues. The V gene's germline CDR1 is SSHAT and CDR2 FNYEAQ (reference sequence). CDR3 in DNA: TGTGCTAGCAGCTTAGCAAAGGGACAGAACTACGAGCAGTACTTC. It encodes CASSLAKGQNYEQYF.

The CDR3 DNA is TGCGCCAGCAGCCAAGAGAAAGGACTCCCGGGAGTTTTCTTC. It encodes CASSQEKGLPGVFF. V and J are TRBV4-1 and TRBJ2-1; D is perhaps TRBD2 (6 bases). Germline loops: CDR1 MGHRA, CDR2 YSYEKL. CDR3 size: 14 residues. V lost 0 bases to trimming and J lost 16 bases, with 19 bases between them.

The chain employs TRBV13 and TRBJ1-4; D remains unclear. CDR3 length: 14 amino acids. Between the trimmed V and J ends, which lost 5 bases and 4 bases, there was a span of 11 bases. Germline lookup yields CDR1 PRHDT and CDR2 FYEKMQ (reference sequence). CDR3 protein: CASSQRAFNEKLFF. The CDR3, as DNA: TGTGCCAGCAGCCAACGGGCCTTTAATGAAAAACTGTTTTTT.

CDR3 nucleotides: TGCGCCAGCAGCGCCGGAACAGGGGCCCTATCTGGGGGCTACACCTTC. Translated: CASSAGTGALSGGYTF. J is TRBJ1-2 and V is TRBV5-1; 7 positions match TRBD1. The germline gives CDR1 SGHRS, CDR2 YFSETQ. The CDR3 runs to 16 residues. V lost 4 bases, J lost 8 bases, and 17 bases stayed unmatched. The variable domain in full, completed from reference TRBV5-1 and TRBJ1-2, reads KAGVTQTPRYLIKTRGQQVTLSCSPISGHRSVSWYQQTPGQGLQFLFEYFSETQRNKGNFPGRFSGRQFSNSRSEMNVSTLELGDSALYLCASSAGTGALSGGYTFGSGTRLTVV.

This sequence joins TRBV29-1 and TRBJ2-5; the D is unclear. Per germline, CDR1 SQVTM and CDR2 ANQGSEA. CDR3 length: 13 amino acids. Trimming stripped 7 bases from V and 5 bases from J, with 17 bases between. The CDR3 protein is CSAFYQARETQYF. CDR3 bases: TGCAGCGCTTTTTATCAGGCCCGGGAGACCCAGTACTTC.

This sequence joins TRBV30 and TRBJ2-7, with D unresolved. The CDR3 runs to 11 residues. The ends were cut back, 6 bases at V and 4 bases at J, with 10 bases in the middle. Germline V gives CDR1 GTSNPN, CDR2 SVGIG (reference sequence). The CDR3 bases are TGTGCCTGTAACTACCCTTACGAGCAGTACTTC. Protein sequence: CACNYPYEQYF.

In DNA form, the CDR3 reads TGTGCCAGCAGTCCCATATCAAACCTAGCCACTGAAGCTTTCTTT. Translating gives CASSPISNLATEAFF. V and J are TRBV25-1 and TRBJ1-1; D call uncertain. The CDR3 consists of 15 residues. Between the trimmed V and J ends, which lost 5 bases and 4 bases, there was a span of 17 bases. CDR1 and CDR2 from the germline V gene are MGHDK and SYGVNS.

The chain employs TRBV9 and TRBJ2-7, with a tentative D call TRBD1 (6 bases). Per germline, CDR1 SGDLS and CDR2 YYNGEE. Trimming cost V 3 bases and J 0 bases, with 13 bases left between them. CDR3 length: 15 amino acids. In DNA form, the CDR3 reads TGTGCCAGCAGCGAAGAGGGGACATTCTCCTACGAGCAGTACTTC. Amino acids: CASSEEGTFSYEQYF.

The chain employs TRBV6-5 and TRBJ1-2, with no clear D. Trimming took off 0 bases at V and 6 bases at J, with 8 bases between the two ends. This CDR3 region has 13 residues. In germline, CDR1 is MNHEY, CDR2 SVGAGI. CDR3 coding DNA: TGTGCCAGCAGTTACTCGGCGAGGAATGGCTACACCTTC. Translating gives CASSYSARNGYTF.

This CDR3 is CATTRGTDTQYF. CDR3 nucleotides: TGTGCCACCACCAGGGGCACAGATACGCAGTATTTT. This sequence joins TRBV15 and TRBJ2-3; D is perhaps TRBD1 (5 bases). This CDR3 contains 12 residues. The germline V gene has CDR1 LNHNV and CDR2 YYDKDF (reference sequence). The V and J ends lost 7 bases and 1 base respectively, with 6 bases between them.

The chain joins TRBV5-5 to TRBJ1-2; no clear D. The germline gives CDR1 SGHKS, CDR2 YYEKEE (reference sequence). Trimming took 0 bases from V and 4 from J, leaving 13 bases between them. The CDR3 covers 15 residues. CDR3 DNA: TGTGCCAGCAGCTTGGACGACACCGCCATCTATGGCTACACCTTC. Its translation: CASSLDDTAIYGYTF.